This TCR beta chain was sequenced in a study of siplizumab effects on memory and regulatory T cells. Overall study findings and caveats: Naive T cell populations appeared to exhibit greater diversity than memory cells and appeared to be major alloresponse contributors. Assignment to unstimulated subsets succeeded for only a minor fraction of the alloreactive clones. Siplizumab significantly decreased alloreactive sequences from unstimulated CD4+ memory cells. It was not possible to assign a naive or memory phenotype to roughly 80-97% of proliferating CD4+ or CD8+ clones.

TCRdb's table, derived via immunoSEQ multiplex PCR, lists solely in-frame clones and lacks some. The sample gives approximately 94,000 clones, around 93% of which show up once; 1% to 1.5% is in the top ten. The CDR3 is made up of 17 amino acids. The V and J ends lost 0 bases and 2 bases respectively, with 12 bases between them. The germline gives CDR1 SGDLS, CDR2 YYNGEE. Concerning this clone: The antigen remains unidentified.

The source material was non-Treg CD4+ T cells sorted from blood. The chain links TRBV9 to TRBJ1-6; no definite D call. This receptor was obtained from a human donor in good health. The CDR3 DNA follows: TGTGCCAGCAGCGTAGAATCAGTAATCGCCTATAATTCACCCCTCCACTTT. Protein product: CASSVESVIAYNSPLHF.